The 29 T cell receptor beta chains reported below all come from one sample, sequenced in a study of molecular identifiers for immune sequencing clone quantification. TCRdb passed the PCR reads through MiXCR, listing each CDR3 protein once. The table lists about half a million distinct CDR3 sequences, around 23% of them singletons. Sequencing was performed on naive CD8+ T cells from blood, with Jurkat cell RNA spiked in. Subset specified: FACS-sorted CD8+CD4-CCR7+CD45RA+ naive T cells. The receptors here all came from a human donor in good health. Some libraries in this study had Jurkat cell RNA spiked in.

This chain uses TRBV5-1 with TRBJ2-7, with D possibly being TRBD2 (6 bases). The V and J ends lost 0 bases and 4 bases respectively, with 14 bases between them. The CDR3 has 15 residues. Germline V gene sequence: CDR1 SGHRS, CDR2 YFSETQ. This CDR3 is CASSLAPGTSYEQYF. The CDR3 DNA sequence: TGCGCCAGCAGCTTGGCCCCCGGGACTTCTTACGAGCAGTACTTC.

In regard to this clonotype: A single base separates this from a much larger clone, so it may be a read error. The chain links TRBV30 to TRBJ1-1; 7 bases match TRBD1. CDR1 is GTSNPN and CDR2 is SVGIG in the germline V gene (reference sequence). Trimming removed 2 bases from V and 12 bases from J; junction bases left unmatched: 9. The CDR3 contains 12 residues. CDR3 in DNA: TGTGCCTGGAGTCATACGGGACAGTGGTCTTTCTTT. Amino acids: CAWSHTGQWSFF.

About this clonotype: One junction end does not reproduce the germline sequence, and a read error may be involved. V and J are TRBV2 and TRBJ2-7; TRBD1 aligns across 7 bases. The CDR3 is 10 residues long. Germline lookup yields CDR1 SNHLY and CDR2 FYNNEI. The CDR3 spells CASTSGTARF. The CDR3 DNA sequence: TGTGCCAGCACCTCCGGGACAGCGCGCTTC.

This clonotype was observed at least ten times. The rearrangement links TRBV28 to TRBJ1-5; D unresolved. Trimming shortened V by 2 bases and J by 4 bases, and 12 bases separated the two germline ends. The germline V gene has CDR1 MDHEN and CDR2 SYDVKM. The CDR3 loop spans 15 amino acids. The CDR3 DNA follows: TGTGCCAGCAGTTTAAAGTTCGTGGGAAATCAGCCCCAGCATTTT. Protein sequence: CASSLKFVGNQPQHF.

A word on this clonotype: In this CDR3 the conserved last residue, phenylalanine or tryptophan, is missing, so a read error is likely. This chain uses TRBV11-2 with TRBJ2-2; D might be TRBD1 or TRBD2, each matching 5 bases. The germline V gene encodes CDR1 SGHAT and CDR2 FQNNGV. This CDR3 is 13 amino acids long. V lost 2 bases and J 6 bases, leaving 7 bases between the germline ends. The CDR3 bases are TGTGCCAGCAGCTTATGGGGGTCCGGGGAGCTGTTTTTA. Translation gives CASSLWGSGELFL.

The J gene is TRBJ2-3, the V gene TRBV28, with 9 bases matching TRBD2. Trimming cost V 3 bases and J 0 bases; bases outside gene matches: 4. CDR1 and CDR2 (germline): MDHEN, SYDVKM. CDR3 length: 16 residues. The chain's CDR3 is CASSFALAGSTDTQYF. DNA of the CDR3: TGTGCCAGCAGTTTCGCCCTAGCGGGAAGCACAGATACGCAGTATTTT. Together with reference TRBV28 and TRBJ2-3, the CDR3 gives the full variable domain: DVKVTQSSRYLVKRTGEKVFLECVQDMDHENMFWYRQDPGLGLRLIYFSYDVKMKEKGDIPEGYSVSREKKERFSLILESASTNQTSMYLCASSFALAGSTDTQYFGPGTRLTVL.

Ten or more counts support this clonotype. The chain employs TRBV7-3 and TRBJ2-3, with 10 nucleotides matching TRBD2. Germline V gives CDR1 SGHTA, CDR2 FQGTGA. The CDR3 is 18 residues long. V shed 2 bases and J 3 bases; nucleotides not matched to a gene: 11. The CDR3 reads CASSLAASGSFNTDTQYF. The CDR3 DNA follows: TGTGCCAGCAGCTTAGCGGCTAGCGGGAGTTTTAATACAGATACGCAGTATTTT.

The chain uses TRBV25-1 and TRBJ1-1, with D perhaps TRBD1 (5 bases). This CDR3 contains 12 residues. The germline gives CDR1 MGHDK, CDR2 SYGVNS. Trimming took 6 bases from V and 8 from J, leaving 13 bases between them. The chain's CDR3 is CASRQGMSEAFF. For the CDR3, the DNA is TGTGCCAGCAGGCAGGGAATGAGCGAAGCTTTCTTT.

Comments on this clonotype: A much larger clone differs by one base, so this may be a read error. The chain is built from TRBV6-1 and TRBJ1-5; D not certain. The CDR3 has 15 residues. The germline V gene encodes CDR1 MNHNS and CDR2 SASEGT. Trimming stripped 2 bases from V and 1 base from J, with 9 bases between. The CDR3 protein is CASSETGRSNQPQHF. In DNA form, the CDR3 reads TGTGCCAGCAGTGAAACGGGAAGAAGCAATCAGCCCCAGCATTTT.

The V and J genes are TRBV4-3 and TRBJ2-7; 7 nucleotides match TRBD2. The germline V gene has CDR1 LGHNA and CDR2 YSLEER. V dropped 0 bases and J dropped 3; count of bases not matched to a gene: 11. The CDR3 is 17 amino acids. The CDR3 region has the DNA TGCGCCAGCAGCCAAGATTATTCTGGGCTAGCGGACTACGAGCAGTACTTC. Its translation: CASSQDYSGLADYEQYF.

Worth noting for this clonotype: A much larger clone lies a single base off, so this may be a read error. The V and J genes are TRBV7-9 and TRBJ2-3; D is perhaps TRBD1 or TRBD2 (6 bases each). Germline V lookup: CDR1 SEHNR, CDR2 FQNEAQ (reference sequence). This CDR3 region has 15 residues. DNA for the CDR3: TGTGCCAGCAGCCTCCGGGACACTAGCACAGGTACGCAGTATTTT. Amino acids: CASSLRDTSTGTQYF.

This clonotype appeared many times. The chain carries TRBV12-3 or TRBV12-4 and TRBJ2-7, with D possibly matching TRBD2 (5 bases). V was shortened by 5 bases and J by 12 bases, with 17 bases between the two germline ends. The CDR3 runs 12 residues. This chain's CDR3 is CASSPRLARVYF. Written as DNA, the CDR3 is TGTGCCAGCAGTCCGCGGCTCGCGAGGGTGTACTTC.

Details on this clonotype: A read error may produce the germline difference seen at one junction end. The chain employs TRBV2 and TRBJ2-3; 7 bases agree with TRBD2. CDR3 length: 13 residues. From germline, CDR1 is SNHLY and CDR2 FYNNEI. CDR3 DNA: TGTGCCAGCATGCGGGAGCGCACAGCTACGCAGTATTTT. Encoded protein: CASMRERTATQYF.

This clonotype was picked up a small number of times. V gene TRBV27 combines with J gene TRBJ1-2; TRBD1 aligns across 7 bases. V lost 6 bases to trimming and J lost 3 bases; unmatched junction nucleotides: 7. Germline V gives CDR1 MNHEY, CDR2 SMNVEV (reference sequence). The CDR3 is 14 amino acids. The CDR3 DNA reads TGTGCCAGCAGGGTCGGACAGGCCTACTATGGCTACACCTTC. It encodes CASRVGQAYYGYTF.

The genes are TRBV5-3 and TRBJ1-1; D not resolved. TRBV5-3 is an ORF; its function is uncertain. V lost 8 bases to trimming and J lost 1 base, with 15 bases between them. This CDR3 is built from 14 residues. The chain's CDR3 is CASSPGEANTEAFF. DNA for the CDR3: TGTGCCAGCAGCCCCGGTGAGGCGAACACTGAAGCTTTCTTT.

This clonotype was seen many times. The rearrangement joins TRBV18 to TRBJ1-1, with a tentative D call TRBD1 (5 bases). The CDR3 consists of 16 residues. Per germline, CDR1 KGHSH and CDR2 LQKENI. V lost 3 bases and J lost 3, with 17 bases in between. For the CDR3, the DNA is TGTGCCAGCTCACCGGAGGATCAGGGTTTATACACTGAAGCTTTCTTT. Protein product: CASSPEDQGLYTEAFF.

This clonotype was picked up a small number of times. The CDR3 DNA reads as TGTGCCAGCAGCTTAGGGGGCCCGAGCACTGAAGCTTTCTTT. Its translation is CASSLGGPSTEAFF. The rearrangement links TRBV7-6 to TRBJ1-1, with D maybe TRBD1 (5 bases). Germline V gives CDR1 SGHVS, CDR2 FNYEAQ. This CDR3 is 14 amino acids long. V dropped 1 base and J dropped 4 bases, with 10 bases sitting between them. Full variable domain (rest looked up from reference TRBV7-6 and TRBJ1-1): GAGVSQSPRYKVTKRGQDVALRCDPISGHVSLYWYRQALGQGPEFLTYFNYEAQQDKSGLPNDRFSAERPEGSISTLTIQRTEQRDSAMYRCASSLGGPSTEAFFGQGTRLTVV.

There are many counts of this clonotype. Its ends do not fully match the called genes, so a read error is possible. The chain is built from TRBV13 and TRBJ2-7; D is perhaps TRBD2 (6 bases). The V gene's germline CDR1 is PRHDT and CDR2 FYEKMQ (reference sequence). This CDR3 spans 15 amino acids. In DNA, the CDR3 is TGTGCCAGCAGCTCCGGTGCCGGGGGTCCTTACGAGCAGTGGTTC. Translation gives CASSSGAGGPYEQWF. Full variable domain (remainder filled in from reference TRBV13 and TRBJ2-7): AAGVIQSPRHLIKEKRETATLKCYPIPRHDTVYWYQQGPGQDPQFLISFYEKMQSDKGSIPDRFSAQQFSDYHSELNMSSLELGDSALYFCASSSGAGGPYEQWFGPGTRLTVT.

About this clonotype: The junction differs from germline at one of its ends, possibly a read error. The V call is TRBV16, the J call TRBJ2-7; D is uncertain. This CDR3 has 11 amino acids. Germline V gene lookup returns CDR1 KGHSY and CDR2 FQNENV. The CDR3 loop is CASSQFGEQHF. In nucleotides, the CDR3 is TGTGCCAGCAGCCAATTCGGTGAGCAGCACTTC.

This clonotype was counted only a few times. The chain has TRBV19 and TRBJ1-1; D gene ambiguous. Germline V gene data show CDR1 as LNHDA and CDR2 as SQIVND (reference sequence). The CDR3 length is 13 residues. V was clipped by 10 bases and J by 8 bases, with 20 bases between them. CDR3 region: CATQNLPSPEAFF. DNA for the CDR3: TGTGCCACCCAGAATCTACCTTCCCCCGAAGCTTTCTTT.

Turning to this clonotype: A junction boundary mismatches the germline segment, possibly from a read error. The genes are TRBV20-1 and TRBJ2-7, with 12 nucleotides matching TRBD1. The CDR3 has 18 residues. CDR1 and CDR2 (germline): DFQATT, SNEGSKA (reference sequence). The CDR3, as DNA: TGCAGTGTTAGAGAAGTGGGGACAGGGGGCGTTCGGGTCTACGAGCAGTACTTC. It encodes CSVREVGTGGVRVYEQYF.

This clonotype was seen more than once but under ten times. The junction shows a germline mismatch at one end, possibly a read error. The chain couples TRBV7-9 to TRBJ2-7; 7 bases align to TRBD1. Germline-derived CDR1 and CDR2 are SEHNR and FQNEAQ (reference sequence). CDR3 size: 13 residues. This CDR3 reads CANSPGQQYEQYF. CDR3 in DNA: TGTGCCAACAGCCCGGGACAGCAATACGAGCAGTACTTC. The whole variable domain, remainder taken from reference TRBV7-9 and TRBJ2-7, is DTGVSQNPRHKITKRGQNVTFRCDPISEHNRLYWYRQTLGQGPEFLTYFQNEAQLEKSRLLSDRFSAERPKGSFSTLEIQRTEQGDSAMYLCANSPGQQYEQYFGPGTRLTVT.

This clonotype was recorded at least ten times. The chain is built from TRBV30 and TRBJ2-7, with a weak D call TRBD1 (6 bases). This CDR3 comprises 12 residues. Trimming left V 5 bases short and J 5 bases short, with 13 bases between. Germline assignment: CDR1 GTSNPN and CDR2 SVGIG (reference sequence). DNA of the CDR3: TGTGCCTGGTTGGGACACTTGGACGAGCAGTACTTC. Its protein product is CAWLGHLDEQYF.

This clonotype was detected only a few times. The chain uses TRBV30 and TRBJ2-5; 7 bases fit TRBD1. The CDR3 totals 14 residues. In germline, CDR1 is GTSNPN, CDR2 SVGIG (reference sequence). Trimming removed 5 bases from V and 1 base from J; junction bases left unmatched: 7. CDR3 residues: CAWGFGTVQETQYF. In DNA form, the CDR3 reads TGTGCCTGGGGCTTTGGGACAGTCCAAGAGACCCAGTACTTC.

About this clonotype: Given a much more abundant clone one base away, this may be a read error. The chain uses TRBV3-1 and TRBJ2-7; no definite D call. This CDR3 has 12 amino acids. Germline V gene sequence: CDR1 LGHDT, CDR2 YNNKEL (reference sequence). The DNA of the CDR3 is TGTGCCCGCAGCCGGCCCGCCGGGGAGCAGTACTTC. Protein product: CARSRPAGEQYF.

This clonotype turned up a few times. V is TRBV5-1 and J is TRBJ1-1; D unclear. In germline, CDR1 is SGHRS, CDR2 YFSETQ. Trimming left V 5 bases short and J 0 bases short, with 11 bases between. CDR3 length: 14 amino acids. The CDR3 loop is CASSSANLNTEAFF. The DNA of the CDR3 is TGCGCCAGCAGTTCAGCAAACCTGAACACTGAAGCTTTCTTT.

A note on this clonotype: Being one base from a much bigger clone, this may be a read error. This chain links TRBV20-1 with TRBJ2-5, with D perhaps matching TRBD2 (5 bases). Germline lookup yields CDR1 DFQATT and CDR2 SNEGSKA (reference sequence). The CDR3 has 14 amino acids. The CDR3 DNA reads TGCAGTGCTGGAGATCTCGAGGAGGAAGAGACCCAGTACTTC. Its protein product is CSAGDLEEEETQYF.

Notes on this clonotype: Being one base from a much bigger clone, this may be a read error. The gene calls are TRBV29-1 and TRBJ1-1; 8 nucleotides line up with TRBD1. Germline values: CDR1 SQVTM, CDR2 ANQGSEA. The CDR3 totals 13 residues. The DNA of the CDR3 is TGCAGCGTTGATTGGACAGGGTCCACTGAAACTTTCTTT. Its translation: CSVDWTGSTETFF. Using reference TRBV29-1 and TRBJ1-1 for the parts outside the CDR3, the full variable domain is SAVISQKPSRDICQRGTSLTIQCQVDSQVTMMFWYRQQPGQSLTLIATANQGSEATYESGFVIDKFPISRPNLTFSTLTVSNMSPEDSSIYLCSVDWTGSTETFFGQGTRLTVV.

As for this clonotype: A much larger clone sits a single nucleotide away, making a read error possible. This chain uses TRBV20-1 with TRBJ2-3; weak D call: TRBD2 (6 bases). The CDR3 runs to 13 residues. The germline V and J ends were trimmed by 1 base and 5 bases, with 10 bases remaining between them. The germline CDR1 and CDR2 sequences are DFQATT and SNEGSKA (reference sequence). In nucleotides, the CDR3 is TGCAGTGCTAGAGTTACGGGGGAAGATACGCAGTATTTT. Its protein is CSARVTGEDTQYF.